The 8 T cell receptor beta chains in this list originate from one sample, sequenced in a study of cytomegalovirus exposure and HLA in healthy donors. The study ran its PCR with 60 Vbeta and 13 Jbeta primers. Profiling relied on immunoSEQ multiplex PCR, and the TCRdb table lists in-frame clones only, not all of them. The table has about 87,000 clones, roughly 72% seen once. The sequenced material came from PBMCs. These receptors all stem from a man aged 25 to 45 in good health and CMV-seropositive.

The J gene is TRBJ2-1, the V gene TRBV5-1, with no clear D. Trimming shortened V by 1 base and J by 0 bases, and 17 bases separated the two germline ends. The CDR3 runs to 18 residues. Germline CDR1 is SGHRS and CDR2 is YFSETQ. CDR3 DNA: TGCGCCAGCAGCTTGCCCTCGAGAGGCGCAAGCTCCTACAATGAGCAGTTCTTC. This codes for CASSLPSRGASSYNEQFF.

This chain connects TRBV6-5 to TRBJ2-7; 7 bases match TRBD2. The CDR3 length is 14 residues. Trimming cost V 6 bases and J 0 bases; bases outside gene matches: 5. Germline V lookup: CDR1 MNHEY, CDR2 SVGAGI. Here the CDR3 reads CASRTGTTSYEQYF. The CDR3 DNA is TGTGCCAGCAGGACCGGGACTACCTCCTACGAGCAGTACTTC.

Only a few counts were recorded for this clone. CDR3 in amino acids: CASSYRDREGIQYF. The CDR3 DNA follows: TGTGCCAGCAGTTACCGGGACAGGGAGGGCATTCAGTACTTC. The rearrangement links TRBV6-5 to TRBJ2-4; 9 nucleotides align to TRBD1. The CDR3 loop spans 14 amino acids. Trimming cost V 2 bases and J 9 bases; bases outside gene matches: 5. CDR1 and CDR2 (germline): MNHEY, SVGAGI.

This clone was seen a handful of times. This chain uses TRBV7-9 with TRBJ2-3; no definite D call. Trimming pared 4 bases from V and 2 bases from J, leaving 13 bases between. CDR3 length: 15 amino acids. From germline, CDR1 is SEHNR and CDR2 FQNEAQ (reference sequence). The CDR3 DNA reads TGTGCCAGCAGCTCGCCCCAGGATAACACAGATACGCAGTATTTT. This sequence encodes CASSSPQDNTDTQYF.

The chain carries TRBV4-2 and TRBJ2-7, with 7 nucleotides matching TRBD1. The V gene end was trimmed by 0 bases and the J gene end by 6 bases; junction bases not matched to a gene: 8. This CDR3 region has 15 residues. In germline, CDR1 is LGHNA, CDR2 YNFKEQ. This chain's CDR3 is CASSQDFNRGGEQYF. The CDR3 DNA follows: TGTGCCAGCAGCCAAGATTTTAACAGGGGTGGCGAGCAGTACTTC.

V is TRBV7-8 and J is TRBJ2-1, with D perhaps TRBD2 (6 bases). V was clipped by 5 bases and J by 9 bases, with 17 bases between them. The CDR3 consists of 14 residues. Germline loops: CDR1 SGHVS, CDR2 FQNEAQ. CDR3 sequence (DNA): TGTGCCAGCAGCGGACCGACTAGTGGCGCTGAGCAGTTCTTC. Its protein is CASSGPTSGAEQFF.

J is TRBJ1-4 and V is TRBV4-1; 7 bases match TRBD1. After removal of 4 bases from V and 6 bases from J, the junction contained 14 bases not matched to a gene. The CDR3 sequence is 17 residues long. CDR1 and CDR2 from the germline V gene are MGHRA and YSYEKL. The CDR3 region has the DNA TGCGCCAGCAGCCTCTACTTCGACAGGGAAATAGATGAAAAACTGTTTTTT. It yields the protein CASSLYFDREIDEKLFF.

The chain combines TRBV19 with TRBJ2-1, with 9 bases matching TRBD1. Germline values: CDR1 LNHDA, CDR2 SQIVND (reference sequence). The J segment lost 5 bases and the V segment lost 1 base, leaving 12 bases of the junction unmatched. The CDR3 spans 18 residues. In DNA form, the CDR3 reads TGTGCCAGTAGTATAGCCAGCCGGGGACAGGGACTGAACAATGAGCAGTTCTTC. It encodes CASSIASRGQGLNNEQFF.